A selection of T cell receptor beta chains follows, all from one sample in a study of T-cell memory formation after mild COVID-19. TCRdb re-analysed the 5' RACE reads in MiXCR, keeping a single row per CDR3 protein. There are about 560,000 distinct CDR3 sequences in the sample; about a sixth occur only once, and around 12% lies in the top ten. The sample taken for sequencing was PBMCs or a T cell subset sorted from them (not recorded which). The receptors were sampled from an adult woman who had mild COVID-19 (a few samples of this study predate the infection). Cell type and time point are not known. Each CDR3 is given with its conserved first and last residue. The D gene is left open where the match is weak. Not every row has a clone size; where given, it reads once, few, many or a size class.

TRBD2	few	14	TRBV19	TRBJ2-2	TGTGCCAGTAGGCCCCGGGAGGGGAACGGGGAGCTGTTTTTT	CASRPREGNGELFF
.	few	16	TRBV12-3/TRBV12-4	TRBJ1-5	TGTGCCAGCAGCTCCGGGTTCAGTCCTGCTAATCAGCCCCAGCATTTT	CASSSGFSPANQPQHF
TRBD2	.	15	TRBV20-1	TRBJ2-7	TGCAGTGCTAGAGGACTAGCGGGAGGCCCCTACGAGCAGTACTTC	CSARGLAGGPYEQYF
.	.	13	TRBV4-2	TRBJ1-1	TGTGCCAGCAGTGGCCCCCTGAACACTGAAGCTTTCTTT	CASSGPLNTEAFF
.	few	13	TRBV7-6	TRBJ2-1	TGTGCCAGCAGCTCCCGGGGCCCGGAGGAGCAGTTCTTC	CASSSRGPEEQFF
TRBD1	.	12	TRBV29-1	TRBJ1-2	TGCAGCGTACGGGACAGGGGGTATGGCTACACCTTC	CSVRDRGYGYTF
.	many	14	TRBV4-1	TRBJ2-3	TGCGCCAGCAGCCCTGGGACTCCACCAGTCGCGCAGTATTTT	CASSPGTPPVAQYF
.	few	15	TRBV6-5	TRBJ2-3	TGTGCCAGCAGAACCGAGCAAGCTGGCACAGATACGCAGTATTTT	CASRTEQAGTDTQYF
.	few	16	TRBV5-5	TRBJ2-3	TGTGCCAGCAGCTTGAATTTTGCGGGGGCCACAGATACGCAGTATTTT	CASSLNFAGATDTQYF
.	.	16	TRBV12-3/TRBV12-4	TRBJ1-3	TGTGCCAGCACCCTCTCGGCGGGGTTGGCTGGAAACACCATATATTTT	CASTLSAGLAGNTIYF